The T cell receptor (beta chain) under discussion was sequenced for a study of post-analysis software for immune sequencing data. Overall study findings and caveats: The five TRBV segments detected at higher frequency in patients than in controls included TRBV5-6, TRBV5-1 and TRBV20-1. Relative to controls, patients with multiple sclerosis showed significantly lower normalized Chao1 diversity.

The germline CDR1 and CDR2 sequences are SGDLS and YYNGEE. The V gene lost 0 bases and the J gene lost 7 bases, with 10 bases spanning the gap. The CDR3 covers 13 residues. TCR beta cDNA libraries included unique molecular identifiers. Input amounts of about 0.85 to 11 million T cells were used. These gave 500,000 or so cDNA molecules, so each molecule approximated one T cell. In TCRdb, the PCR reads were re-called with MiXCR into one record per CDR3 protein. The sample holds under 900,000 distinct CDR3 sequences, 53% seen once. As regards this clonotype: Its specificity is unknown.

The chain combines TRBV9 with TRBJ1-2; D is unclear. The source of this sequence is a girl aged 5-17 years with multiple sclerosis. The sample comprised blood. CDR3 in DNA: TGTGCCAGCAGCGTAGGTTCCGGTTTTGGCTACACCTTC. It encodes CASSVGSGFGYTF.